The 25 T cell receptor beta chains reported below all come from one sample, sequenced in a study of CD8+CD57+ T cells in acquired aplastic anemia. Patients who underwent sequencing had shown CD8+CD57+ cell expansion by flow cytometry. It was genomic DNA that served as the template for profiling TCR beta VDJ and CDR3. TCRdb ran MiXCR on the reads and lists one entry per CDR3 protein. Among roughly 98,000 distinct CDR3 sequences listed, around 62% were seen once. Material for sequencing was sorted CD4+, CD8+, or CD8+CD57+ T cells (not recorded which) from PBMCs. All receptors derive from a human donor with aplastic anemia.

Points on this clonotype: Since a much larger clone is just one base distant, this may be a read error. The genes are TRBV10-3 and TRBJ1-1; TRBD1 might be the D (6 bases). CDR1 and CDR2 from the germline V gene are ENHRY and SYGVKD. The CDR3 covers 14 residues. In DNA form, the CDR3 reads TGTGCCATCAGTGAGGCAGGGGCTGACACTGGAGCTTTCTTT. Its translation: CAISEAGADTGAFF.

The rearrangement joins TRBV15 to TRBJ2-2; D uncertain. With 2 bases removed from V and 6 bases from J, the gap between germline ends came to 13 bases. This CDR3 spans 15 amino acids. Germline V gene lookup returns CDR1 LNHNV and CDR2 YYDKDF (reference sequence). CDR3 DNA sequence: TGTGCCACCAGCAGACTGGGAACAGTGGCCGGGGAGCTGTTTTTT. Translated: CATSRLGTVAGELFF.

J is TRBJ1-4 and V is TRBV9, with a possible D match to TRBD1 (6 bases). CDR3 length: 15 amino acids. Germline V gives CDR1 SGDLS, CDR2 YYNGEE. The germline V and J ends were trimmed by 4 bases and 4 bases, with 14 bases remaining between them. This CDR3 is CASSSLDSLNEKLFF. Written as DNA, the CDR3 is TGTGCCAGCAGCTCCCTGGACAGCCTTAATGAAAAACTGTTTTTT. The full variable domain, in which reference TRBV9 and TRBJ1-4 provide the parts outside the CDR3, is DSGVTQTPKHLITATGQRVTLRCSPRSGDLSVYWYQQSLDQGLQFLIQYYNGEERAKGNILERFSAQQFPDLHSELNLSSLELGDSALYFCASSSLDSLNEKLFFGSGTQLSVL.

The chain employs TRBV24-1 and TRBJ2-5, with a tentative D call TRBD2 (5 bases). Trimming removed 3 bases from V and 5 bases from J, with 9 bases in between. The length of the CDR3 is 13 residues. Germline CDR1 reads KGHDR; CDR2 reads SFDVKD. CDR3 amino acids: CATSDEGRETQYF. The CDR3 region has the DNA TGTGCCACCAGTGATGAGGGTAGGGAGACCCAGTACTTC.

The rearrangement links TRBV5-5 to TRBJ2-2; D might be TRBD1 (6 bases). Deletions cut 2 bases from V and 3 bases from J, with 8 bases between. The germline V gene has CDR1 SGHKS and CDR2 YYEKEE (reference sequence). This CDR3 has 14 residues. The CDR3 loop is CASSFRQDTGELFF. The DNA of the CDR3 is TGTGCCAGCAGCTTCCGACAGGACACCGGGGAGCTGTTTTTT.

This clonotype was detected many times. This chain uses TRBV29-1 with TRBJ2-5; tentatively, D is TRBD1 (6 bases). The CDR3 sequence is 14 residues long. The germline V gene has CDR1 SQVTM and CDR2 ANQGSEA. Trimming left V 3 bases short and J 5 bases short, with 16 bases between. CDR3 loop: CSVEAAGDVETQYF. CDR3 DNA sequence: TGCAGCGTTGAGGCGGCAGGGGATGTCGAGACCCAGTACTTC. Full variable domain (rest looked up from reference TRBV29-1 and TRBJ2-5): SAVISQKPSRDICQRGTSLTIQCQVDSQVTMMFWYRQQPGQSLTLIATANQGSEATYESGFVIDKFPISRPNLTFSTLTVSNMSPEDSSIYLCSVEAAGDVETQYFGPGTRLLVL.

Of note for this clonotype: A junction end diverges from the germline sequence, so it may reflect a read error. The chain has TRBV10-2 and TRBJ2-5; 11 nucleotides agree with TRBD2. The CDR3 runs 20 residues. Per the germline V gene, CDR1 is WSHSY and CDR2 is SAAADI. CDR3 in DNA: TGCGCCAGCAGTGAGAGCTCCGCTAGCGGGAGGCTCTGGTACCAAGAGACCAAGTACTTC. Its translation is CASSESSASGRLWYQETKYF.

This clonotype was detected only a few times. The rearrangement uses TRBV24-1 and TRBJ1-1; D is uncertain. V lost 9 bases to trimming and J lost 10 bases, with 17 bases between them. Germline loops: CDR1 KGHDR, CDR2 SFDVKD. This CDR3 is built from 12 residues. The CDR3: CATVAPLRVAFF. The CDR3, as DNA: TGTGCCACCGTGGCCCCGCTGAGGGTAGCTTTCTTT.

The chain is built from TRBV20-1 and TRBJ2-7, with a tentative D call TRBD2 (6 bases). Trimming left V 6 bases short and J 0 bases short, with 18 bases between. The CDR3 loop spans 15 amino acids. Germline CDR1 DFQATT, CDR2 SNEGSKA (reference sequence). The CDR3 loop is CSATSVDGGSYEQYF. The CDR3, as DNA: TGCAGTGCCACTTCCGTCGACGGGGGCTCCTACGAGCAGTACTTC.

V and J are TRBV19 and TRBJ1-2; D gene unclear. The length of the CDR3 is 13 residues. Looked up from germline, CDR1 is LNHDA and CDR2 is SQIVND (reference sequence). The V end lost 5 bases, the J end lost 7 bases, and 14 bases lay between the germline ends. CDR3 DNA: TGTGCCAGTAGTTCTCTCTCGACGGGTGGCTACACCTTC. Translating gives CASSSLSTGGYTF.

The V gene is TRBV5-1, the J gene TRBJ2-7; the match to TRBD1 covers 10 bases. Germline values: CDR1 SGHRS, CDR2 YFSETQ. The CDR3 is 15 amino acids. V trimming: 5 bases; J trimming: 4 bases; junction bases outside the gene matches: 9. Written as DNA, the CDR3 is TGCGCCAGCAGGTCCCCCGGGACAGGGGTGTACGAGCAGTACTTC. Translation: CASRSPGTGVYEQYF.

The J gene is TRBJ2-7, the V gene TRBV7-9; no reliable D call. The length of the CDR3 is 13 residues. With 0 bases removed from V and 6 bases from J, the gap between germline ends came to 9 bases. Germline V lookup: CDR1 SEHNR, CDR2 FQNEAQ (reference sequence). CDR3 region: CASSLAEPGEQYF. CDR3 nucleotide sequence: TGTGCCAGCAGCTTAGCGGAGCCCGGCGAGCAGTACTTC.

This chain links TRBV7-8 with TRBJ2-2; 9 bases match TRBD1. Germline-derived CDR1 and CDR2 are SGHVS and FQNEAQ. The CDR3 has 15 residues. Trimming took 3 bases from V and 4 from J; bases not matched to a gene: 3. Here the CDR3 reads CASSLGTGSTGELFF. The DNA for the CDR3 is TGTGCCAGCAGCTTGGGGACAGGGAGCACCGGGGAGCTGTTTTTT.

This clonotype was observed a few times. The rearrangement links TRBV2 to TRBJ2-1; no firm D call. Looked up from germline, CDR1 is SNHLY and CDR2 is FYNNEI. Trimming pared 3 bases from V and 5 bases from J, leaving 8 bases between. The CDR3 loop spans 13 amino acids. The CDR3 nucleotides read TGTGCCAGCAGTGATTGGGTCCACAATGAGCAGTTCTTC. It codes for CASSDWVHNEQFF.

The chain has TRBV2 and TRBJ2-3, with 7 bases aligning to TRBD1. CDR1 is SNHLY, CDR2 FYNNEI, per germline. The CDR3 sequence is 15 residues long. J was trimmed by 6 bases and V by 4 bases; bases with no gene match: 10. The CDR3 DNA reads TGTGCCAGCAGTGCACCGACAGGGCTGGCGGATACGCAGTATTTT. Encoded protein: CASSAPTGLADTQYF.

The CDR3, as DNA: TGTGCCAGCACCAAGACCCCCCCTAGCGGGAGAATCTCCTACAATGAGCAGTTCTTC. The encoded protein is CASTKTPPSGRISYNEQFF. This rearrangement joins TRBV7-8 to TRBJ2-5, with 10 bases that match TRBD2. The better agreement between TRBJ2-1 and the DNA end casts doubt on the J call. The CDR3 covers 19 residues. CDR1 SGHVS and CDR2 FQNEAQ come from the germline V gene.

The chain recombines TRBV7-8 with TRBJ2-1; weak D call: TRBD1 (7 bases). The germline V gene has CDR1 SGHVS and CDR2 FQNEAQ. The CDR3 extends over 16 amino acids. Trimming cost V 1 base and J 7 bases, with 17 bases left between them. The CDR3 protein is CASSLVGKAGGNEQFF. For the CDR3, the DNA is TGTGCCAGCAGCTTAGTGGGTAAGGCAGGGGGGAATGAGCAGTTCTTC.

The DNA of the CDR3 is TGCAGTGCTAGAGAGTCAGGTGCGGGGGATGCGCAGTATTTT. Its protein is CSARESGAGDAQYF. This chain joins TRBV20-1 and TRBJ2-3; 7 nucleotides match TRBD2. V shed 0 bases and J 10 bases; nucleotides not matched to a gene: 10. CDR3 length: 14 amino acids. The germline CDR1 and CDR2 sequences are DFQATT and SNEGSKA (reference sequence).

V is TRBV25-1 and J is TRBJ1-5; D not resolved. In germline, CDR1 is MGHDK, CDR2 SYGVNS. Trimming pared 3 bases from V and 3 bases from J, leaving 3 bases between. CDR3 length equals 12 residues. CDR3 DNA: TGTGCCAGCAGTGACTACAATCAGCCCCAGCATTTT. Translating it yields CASSDYNQPQHF.

This clonotype has just a few counts. The chain recombines TRBV10-3 with TRBJ1-3; TRBD1 might be the D (5 bases). The germline V gene has CDR1 ENHRY and CDR2 SYGVKD. The CDR3 runs 13 residues. Trimming removed 5 bases at V and 2 bases at J, with 7 bases between. The CDR3 DNA is TGTGCCATCAGTCCGGGGCCTGGAAACACCATATATTTT. It specifies CAISPGPGNTIYF.

J is TRBJ2-7 and V is TRBV10-3; no reliable D call. CDR3 size: 14 residues. Trimming took 3 bases from V and 0 from J, leaving 9 bases between them. From germline, CDR1 is ENHRY and CDR2 SYGVKD. In DNA form, the CDR3 reads TGTGCCATCAGTGAAGTAGGCTCCTCCTACGAGCAGTACTTC. Protein sequence: CAISEVGSSYEQYF.

V gene TRBV5-1 combines with J gene TRBJ2-3, with 7 bases lining up with TRBD2. Looked up from germline, CDR1 is SGHRS and CDR2 is YFSETQ. The V and J ends lost 0 bases and 4 bases, in that order; junction bases with no gene match: 11. The CDR3 has 17 residues. This CDR3 reads CASSLAPTDAGADTQYF. The CDR3 bases are TGCGCCAGCAGCTTGGCACCTACGGACGCGGGGGCAGATACGCAGTATTTT.

V gene TRBV7-9 combines with J gene TRBJ2-7; no definite D call. The germline CDR1 and CDR2 sequences are SEHNR and FQNEAQ (reference sequence). The CDR3 totals 15 residues. V shed 1 base and J shed 3 bases, with 13 bases lying between them. The CDR3 reads CASSLVGPSSYEQYF. As DNA, the CDR3 is TGTGCCAGCAGCTTAGTTGGACCCTCGAGCTACGAGCAGTACTTC.

This chain connects TRBV25-1 to TRBJ1-1; TRBD1 aligns across 9 bases. Germline CDR1 and CDR2: MGHDK and SYGVNS. V was clipped by 10 bases and J by 3 bases; unmatched bases: 12. The CDR3 sequence is 15 residues long. CDR3 region: CATTRTGARDTEAFF. As DNA, the CDR3 is TGTGCCACCACGAGGACAGGGGCGAGGGACACTGAAGCTTTCTTT.

J is TRBJ2-2 and V is TRBV24-1; 8 bases are shared with TRBD1. CDR3 length equals 15 residues. The germline V gene has CDR1 KGHDR and CDR2 SFDVKD. Trimming at V came to 4 bases and at J to 4 bases, leaving 4 bases not matched to a gene. CDR3 sequence reads: CATSDRGQSTGELFF. For the CDR3, the DNA is TGTGCCACCAGTGACAGGGGGCAGAGCACCGGGGAGCTGTTTTTT.